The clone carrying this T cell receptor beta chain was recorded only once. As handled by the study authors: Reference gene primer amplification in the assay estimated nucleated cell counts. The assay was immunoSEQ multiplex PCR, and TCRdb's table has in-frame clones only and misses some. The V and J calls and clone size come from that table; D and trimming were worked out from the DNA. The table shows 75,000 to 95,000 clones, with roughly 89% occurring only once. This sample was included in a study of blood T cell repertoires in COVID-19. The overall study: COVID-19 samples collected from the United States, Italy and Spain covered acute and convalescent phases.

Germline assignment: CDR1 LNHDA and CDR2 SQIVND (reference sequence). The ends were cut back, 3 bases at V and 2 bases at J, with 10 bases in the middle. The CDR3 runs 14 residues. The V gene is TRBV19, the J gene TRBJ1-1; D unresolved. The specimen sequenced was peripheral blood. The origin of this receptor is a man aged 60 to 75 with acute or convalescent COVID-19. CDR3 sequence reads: CASSIGGQNTEAFF. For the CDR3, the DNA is TGTGCCAGTAGTATCGGAGGGCAAAACACTGAAGCTTTCTTT. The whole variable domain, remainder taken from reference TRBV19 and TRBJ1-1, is DGGITQSPKYLFRKEGQNVTLSCEQNLNHDAMYWYRQDPGQGLRLIYYSQIVNDFQKGDIAEGYSVSREKKESFPLTVTSAQKNPTAFYLCASSIGGQNTEAFFGQGTRLTVV.